The 4 T cell receptor beta chains below come from one sample, sequenced in a study of CD8 T cells in Susac syndrome. When the RNA was reverse transcribed, random hexamers were used with an input of roughly 0.45 to 1 ug. TCRdb independently ran MiXCR on the immunoSEQ multiplex PCR reads; one entry per CDR3 protein. The table lists some 110,000 distinct CDR3 sequences, about 95% of them singletons, with under 0.095% in the top ten. The sample consisted of CD4+ T cells from PBMCs. These receptors all come from a human donor in good health.

The genes are TRBV6-5 and TRBJ2-1, with 10 bases that match TRBD2. With V trimmed by 5 bases and J by 1 base, 2 bases remained unmatched. The CDR3 extends over 15 amino acids. Looked up from germline, CDR1 is MNHEY and CDR2 is SVGAGI. CDR3 nucleotides: TGTGCCAGCAGTAAGGGACTAGCGTCCTACAATGAGCAGTTCTTC. Protein product: CASSKGLASYNEQFF.

The chain links TRBV5-1 to TRBJ2-3; 12 bases agree with TRBD2. Germline loops: CDR1 SGHRS, CDR2 YFSETQ. The CDR3 totals 17 residues. V shed 3 bases, J shed 8 bases, and the junction held 13 bases outside the gene matches. CDR3 region: CASSSLTLAGGMVTQYF. CDR3 DNA sequence: TGCGCCAGCAGCTCGCTCACCCTAGCGGGAGGGATGGTTACGCAGTATTTT.

The chain carries TRBV6-4 and TRBJ1-1, with D unclear. The germline V gene has CDR1 MRHNA and CDR2 SNTAGT. Trimming left V 4 bases short and J 10 bases short, with 13 bases between. The CDR3 totals 12 residues. The CDR3: CASSAARSAAFF. As DNA, the CDR3 is TGTGCCAGCAGTGCTGCCCGATCAGCAGCTTTCTTT.

The V and J genes are TRBV30 and TRBJ2-2; TRBD2 matches at 8 bases. V lost 5 bases, J lost 3 bases, and 5 bases stayed unmatched. Per the germline V gene, CDR1 is GTSNPN and CDR2 is SVGIG (reference sequence). CDR3 length equals 14 residues. As DNA, the CDR3 is TGTGCCTGGTCAGGACTAGCAGACACCGGGGAGCTGTTTTTT. Its translation is CAWSGLADTGELFF.